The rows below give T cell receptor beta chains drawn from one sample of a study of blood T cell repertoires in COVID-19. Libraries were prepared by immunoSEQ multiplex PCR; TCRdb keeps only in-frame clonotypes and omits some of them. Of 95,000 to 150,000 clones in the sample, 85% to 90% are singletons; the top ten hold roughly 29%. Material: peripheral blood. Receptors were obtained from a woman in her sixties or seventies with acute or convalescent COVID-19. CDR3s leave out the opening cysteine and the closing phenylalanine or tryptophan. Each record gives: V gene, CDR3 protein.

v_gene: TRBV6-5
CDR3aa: ASIRAGSSYEQY

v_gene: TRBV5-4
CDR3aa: ASSLAGRGISVDTQY

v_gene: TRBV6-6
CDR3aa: ASMGGAYEQY

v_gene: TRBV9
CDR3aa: ASSERSGTSTDTQY

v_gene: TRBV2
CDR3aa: ASLNYQETQY

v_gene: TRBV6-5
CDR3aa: ASKGQGARTEAF

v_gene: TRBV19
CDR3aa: ATGSGGSGTDTQY

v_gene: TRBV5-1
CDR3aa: ASSPGQGVSSPLH

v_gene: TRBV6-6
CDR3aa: ASSRRDRGTDTQY

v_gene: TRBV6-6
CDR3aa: ASSRQGDYGYT

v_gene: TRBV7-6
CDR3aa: ASSLAQTTNEKLF

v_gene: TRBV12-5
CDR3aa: ASGLERGPIRTQY

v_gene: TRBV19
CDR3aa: ASSIGRADEKLF

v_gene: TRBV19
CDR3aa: ASSTIDRYSGNTIY

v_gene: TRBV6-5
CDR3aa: ASSYSGQLEAF

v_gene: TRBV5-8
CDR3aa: ASSLEGKKNTEAF

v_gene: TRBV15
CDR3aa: ATSRASPGLKIYGYT

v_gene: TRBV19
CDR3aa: ASSKNRASDEKLF

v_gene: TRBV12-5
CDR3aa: ASALPGGYGYT

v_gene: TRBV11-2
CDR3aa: ASSLDLRIGELF

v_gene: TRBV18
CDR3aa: ASSPKGQVNYGYT

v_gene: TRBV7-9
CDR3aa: ASSPPGQGPNTEAF

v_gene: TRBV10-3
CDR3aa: AIRAAGVTYNEQF

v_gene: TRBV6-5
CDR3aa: ASSQQGDGYT

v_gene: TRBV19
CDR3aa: ASRDRANYGYT

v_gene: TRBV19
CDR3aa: ASSIGGLGEQY

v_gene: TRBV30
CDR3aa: ASGGTREQY

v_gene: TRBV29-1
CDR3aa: SVDKGQGEGGYT

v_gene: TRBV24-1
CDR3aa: ATSEGARANQPQH

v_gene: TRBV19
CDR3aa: ASTYKNTEAF

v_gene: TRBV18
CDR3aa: ASSPSGQGAGELF

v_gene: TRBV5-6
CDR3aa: ASSPRRWRETQY

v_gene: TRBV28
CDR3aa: ASGGRVQGYT

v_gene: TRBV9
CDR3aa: ASSVGGRAEVGNTIY

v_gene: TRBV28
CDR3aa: ASSLDLAVQETQY

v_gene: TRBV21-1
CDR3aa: ASSFGGDGYGYT

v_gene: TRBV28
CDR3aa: ASSNPDRGYGYT

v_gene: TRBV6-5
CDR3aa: ASSPTSSYEQY

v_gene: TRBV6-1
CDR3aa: ASSELGQNYGYT

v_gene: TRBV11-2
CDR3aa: ASSRQGYEQY